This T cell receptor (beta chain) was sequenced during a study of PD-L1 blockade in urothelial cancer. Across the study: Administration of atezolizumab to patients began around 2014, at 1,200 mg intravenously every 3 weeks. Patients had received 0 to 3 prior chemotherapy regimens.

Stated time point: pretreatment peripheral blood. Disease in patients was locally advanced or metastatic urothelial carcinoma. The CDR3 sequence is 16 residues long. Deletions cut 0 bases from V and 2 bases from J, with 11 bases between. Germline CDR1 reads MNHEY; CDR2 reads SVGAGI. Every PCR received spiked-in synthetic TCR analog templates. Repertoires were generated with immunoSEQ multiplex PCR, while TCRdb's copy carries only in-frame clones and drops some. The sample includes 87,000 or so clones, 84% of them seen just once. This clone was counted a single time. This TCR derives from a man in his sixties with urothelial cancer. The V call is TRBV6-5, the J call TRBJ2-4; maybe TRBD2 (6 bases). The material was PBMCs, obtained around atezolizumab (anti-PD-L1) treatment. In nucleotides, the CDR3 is TGTGCCAGCAGTTACTCTGGAGGGGTGTCCAAAAACATTCAGTACTTC. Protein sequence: CASSYSGGVSKNIQYF.